Listed here are 13 T cell receptor beta chains from one sample, sequenced in a study of blood T cells in healthy people across ages. It was with a sample-barcoded 5' primer and a J-beta primer mix that a second PCR of roughly 7 to 12 cycles was run. TCRdb re-called the 5' RACE reads with MiXCR, one entry per CDR3 protein. Of more than 1,000,000 distinct CDR3 sequences listed, around 27% are singletons. This sample also belongs to another study, concerning T cells of mothers and their children.

Material for sequencing was blood. These receptors were obtained from a girl aged 2-10 years in good health.

This sequence joins TRBV20-1 and TRBJ2-1, with TRBD2 matching over 8 bases. Germline V gene lookup returns CDR1 DFQATT and CDR2 SNEGSKA (reference sequence). CDR3 length: 14 residues. Losses at the gene ends were 0 bases for V and 12 bases for J; bases not matched to a gene: 10. The CDR3 DNA follows: TGCAGTGCTAGAGAAGGCGGGAGGATCCATGCGCAGTTCTTC. Protein: CSAREGGRIHAQFF.

This clonotype has at least ten counts. The genes are TRBV3-1 and TRBJ2-1; 14 nucleotides agree with TRBD2. The CDR3 spans 19 residues. The V segment lost 0 bases and the J segment 4 bases; nucleotides outside the gene matches: 8. CDR1 is LGHDT and CDR2 is YNNKEL in the germline V gene (reference sequence). The CDR3 loop is CASSQDIGTSGSWYNEQFF. The CDR3 nucleotides are TGTGCCAGCAGCCAAGACATTGGGACTAGCGGGAGTTGGTACAATGAGCAGTTCTTC.

The rearrangement links TRBV7-9 to TRBJ2-3; no definite D call. The CDR3 runs to 16 residues. The germline gives CDR1 SEHNR, CDR2 FQNEAQ (reference sequence). V was trimmed by 1 base and J by 5 bases, leaving 16 bases between them. The CDR3 bases are TGTGCCAGCAGCTTAGTCGTCAGTGGGTGGGGAGATACGCAGTATTTT. Protein sequence: CASSLVVSGWGDTQYF. The whole variable domain, remainder taken from reference TRBV7-9 and TRBJ2-3, is DTGVSQNPRHKITKRGQNVTFRCDPISEHNRLYWYRQTLGQGPEFLTYFQNEAQLEKSRLLSDRFSAERPKGSFSTLEIQRTEQGDSAMYLCASSLVVSGWGDTQYFGPGTRLTVL.

The CDR3 here is CASRLGRIEETQYF. The CDR3 bases are TGTGCCAGCAGACTAGGACGTATTGAAGAGACCCAGTACTTC. The gene calls are TRBV2 and TRBJ2-1, with D possibly being TRBD2 (5 bases). The J call may not be correct, given that the DNA end is closer to TRBJ2-5. CDR3 length: 14 residues. The germline CDR1 and CDR2 sequences are SNHLY and FYNNEI.

A few counts support this clonotype. The chain has TRBV7-9 and TRBJ2-2, with 9 bases matching TRBD2. The CDR3 spans 17 residues. Germline V gives CDR1 SEHNR, CDR2 FQNEAQ (reference sequence). The V and J ends lost 3 bases and 7 bases, in that order; junction bases with no gene match: 12. The CDR3 loop is CASSLSEREALVGELFF. CDR3 in DNA: TGTGCCAGCAGCTTGTCTGAGCGGGAGGCCCTCGTCGGGGAGCTGTTTTTT.

This clonotype was seen more than once but under ten times. The chain employs TRBV12-3 or TRBV12-4 and TRBJ2-4; D is ambiguous. The CDR3 length is 12 residues. V was clipped by 4 bases and J by 6 bases, with 7 bases between them. The CDR3 here is CASSSDPNIQYF. The CDR3, as DNA: TGTGCCAGCAGTTCCGACCCAAACATTCAGTACTTC.

The chain recombines TRBV9 with TRBJ2-1; D is unresolved. CDR3 size: 14 residues. Germline V gene lookup returns CDR1 SGDLS and CDR2 YYNGEE. V was trimmed by 0 bases and J by 4 bases, leaving 8 bases between them. The CDR3 protein is CASSVAGPYNEQFF. CDR3 nucleotide sequence: TGTGCCAGCAGCGTAGCAGGACCTTACAATGAGCAGTTCTTC. The whole variable domain, filled in from reference TRBV9 and TRBJ2-1, reads DSGVTQTPKHLITATGQRVTLRCSPRSGDLSVYWYQQSLDQGLQFLIQYYNGEERAKGNILERFSAQQFPDLHSELNLSSLELGDSALYFCASSVAGPYNEQFFGPGTRLTVL.

The chain links TRBV20-1 to TRBJ2-1, with unresolved D. Germline V gene sequence: CDR1 DFQATT, CDR2 SNEGSKA (reference sequence). There are 12 residues in the CDR3. V lost 3 bases, J lost 0 bases, and 3 bases lay in between. The CDR3 sequence is CSASGSYNEQFF. The CDR3 DNA reads as TGCAGTGCTAGCGGCTCCTACAATGAGCAGTTCTTC.

The rearrangement uses TRBV6-5 and TRBJ1-4; possibly TRBD1 for D (5 bases). The ends were cut back, 2 bases at V and 4 bases at J, with 11 bases in the middle. This CDR3 comprises 15 residues. Germline V lookup: CDR1 MNHEY, CDR2 SVGAGI. This CDR3 reads CASSYGAGLNEKLFF. CDR3 nucleotides: TGTGCCAGCAGTTACGGGGCAGGCCTTAATGAAAAACTGTTTTTT.

This chain links TRBV7-9 with TRBJ2-1; D may be TRBD2 (6 bases). V dropped 4 bases and J dropped 5 bases, with 21 bases sitting between them. The CDR3 contains 17 residues. Germline assignment: CDR1 SEHNR and CDR2 FQNEAQ (reference sequence). CDR3 loop: CASSSFRAGLRDNEQFF. The CDR3 nucleotides read TGTGCCAGCAGCTCCTTCCGGGCGGGGTTGAGGGACAATGAGCAGTTCTTC. The full variable domain, its missing parts supplied by reference TRBV7-9 and TRBJ2-1, is DTGVSQNPRHKITKRGQNVTFRCDPISEHNRLYWYRQTLGQGPEFLTYFQNEAQLEKSRLLSDRFSAERPKGSFSTLEIQRTEQGDSAMYLCASSSFRAGLRDNEQFFGPGTRLTVL.

The rearrangement links TRBV5-5 to TRBJ2-1; D uncertain. TRBJ2-7 matches the DNA end more closely, so the J call is doubtful. Germline V gene lookup returns CDR1 SGHKS and CDR2 YYEKEE (reference sequence). The CDR3 contains 12 residues. CDR3 bases: TGTGCCAGCAGCTTGTTTGTGAGCGAGCAGTACTTC. Translating gives CASSLFVSEQYF.

The chain has TRBV10-3 and TRBJ1-4, with 7 bases lining up with TRBD1. Germline loops: CDR1 ENHRY, CDR2 SYGVKD. J lost 6 bases, V lost 6 bases, and 7 bases had no gene match. The CDR3 spans 14 residues. CDR3 sequence (DNA): TGTGCCATCAGCCCGACAGGGTACGATGAAAAACTGTTTTTT. Its translation: CAISPTGYDEKLFF.

This clonotype was counted only a few times. The chain carries TRBV7-9 and TRBJ2-7; D is tentatively TRBD1 or TRBD2 (7 bases each). Germline V gene data show CDR1 as SEHNR and CDR2 as FQNEAQ (reference sequence). This CDR3 has 15 residues. V was cut by 5 bases and J by 3 bases, with 17 bases left in between. The CDR3 nucleotides read TGTGCCAGCAGCCAGGGGGGAGGGGCGATCTACGAGCAGTACTTC. Its translation: CASSQGGGAIYEQYF. The full variable domain, its missing parts supplied by reference TRBV7-9 and TRBJ2-7, is DTGVSQNPRHKITKRGQNVTFRCDPISEHNRLYWYRQTLGQGPEFLTYFQNEAQLEKSRLLSDRFSAERPKGSFSTLEIQRTEQGDSAMYLCASSQGGGAIYEQYFGPGTRLTVT.